The text below deals with one T cell receptor (beta chain). The sample is drawn from a study of blood T cell repertoires in COVID-19. V dropped 3 bases and J dropped 4 bases, with 15 bases sitting between them. Germline V lookup: CDR1 MNHEY, CDR2 SMNVEV (reference sequence). This CDR3 spans 16 amino acids. Sequenced by immunoSEQ multiplex PCR; TCRdb stores in-frame clones only, minus some. Of about 58,000 clones in the sample, 75% to 90% were seen once. V usage is TRBV27 and J usage is TRBJ2-2; D is perhaps TRBD1 (6 bases). The TCR originated in a woman in her seventies with active COVID-19. The sequenced sample consisted of peripheral blood. The DNA for the CDR3 is TGTGCCAGCAGTTTTTTTACCGGGACATCCACCGGGGAGCTGTTTTTT. This sequence encodes CASSFFTGTSTGELFF.